The rows below give T cell receptor beta chains drawn from one sample of a study of T cell changes during pregnancy in multiple sclerosis. Sequencing was performed with immunoSEQ multiplex PCR; in TCRdb, only in-frame clones are kept and a portion is missing. The sample records tens of thousands of clones, around 94% being singletons. The sample in question was peripheral blood, obtained in the third trimester of pregnancy. All receptors derive from a female donor in good health, enrolled as a control in a pregnancy study. Both conserved end residues are part of each CDR3. The D gene is left open where the match is weak. Size is stated for part of the rows, as once, few or many counts, or as a class when the clone is expanded.

TRBV6-5	.	.	TRBJ2-2	TGTGCCAGCACCCAGGGGGGGGAGCTGTTTTTT	CASTQGGELFF
TRBV28	.	.	TRBJ2-7	TGTGCCAGCAGTTTCAACGAGCAGTACTTC	CASSFNEQYF
TRBV27	TRBD1	.	TRBJ1-4	TGTGCCAGCAGGGACTACGGACAGGCCCTATTTGCAACTAATGAAAAACTGTTTTTT	CASRDYGQALFATNEKLFF
TRBV7-9	.	.	TRBJ1-2	TGTGCCAGCAGCTTACAGGCCCCGGATTATGGCTACACCTTC	CASSLQAPDYGYTF
TRBV7-3	TRBD2	.	TRBJ2-1	TGTGCCAGCAGCTTATCGCCACTAGCGGCCTCCTACAATGAGCAGTTCTTC	CASSLSPLAASYNEQFF
TRBV19	.	few	TRBJ1-6	TGTGCCAGTAACAGTAAGAGGGCTTCACCCCTCCACTTT	CASNSKRASPLHF
TRBV7-9	.	few	TRBJ1-4	TGTGCCAGCAGCTCACAGGGACCGAATGAAAAACTGTTTTTT	CASSSQGPNEKLFF
TRBV11-2	.	.	TRBJ1-6	TGTGCCAGCAGCTTAGATCGGGGTTCCTATAATTCACCCCTCCACTTT	CASSLDRGSYNSPLHF
TRBV7-6	TRBD1	.	TRBJ2-7	TGTGCCAGCAGCTTAGAGGGGACAGGGTTCAACGAGCAGTACTTC	CASSLEGTGFNEQYF
TRBV19	.	.	TRBJ1-3	TGTGCCAGTAGTATCCACAGAATTGGAAACACCATATATTTT	CASSIHRIGNTIYF
TRBV4-1	.	.	TRBJ2-2	TGCGCCAGCAGCCAAGGGCCCGGGGAGCTGTTTTTT	CASSQGPGELFF
TRBV5-1	.	.	TRBJ1-1	TGCGCCAGCAGCTTGGGGGGCGAAACTGAAGCTTTCTTT	CASSLGGETEAFF
TRBV19	.	.	TRBJ2-3	TGTGCCAGTAGTTACCCAGGGTTTAGCACAGATACGCAGTATTTT	CASSYPGFSTDTQYF
TRBV7-8	.	.	TRBJ2-2	TGTGCCAGCAGCTTAGCGGAGACCGGGGAGCTGTTTTTT	CASSLAETGELFF
TRBV9	TRBD1	.	TRBJ1-1	TGTGCCAGCAGCGCGGCGACAGGGACGAATACTGAAGCTTTCTTT	CASSAATGTNTEAFF
TRBV6-1	.	.	TRBJ2-3	TGTGCCAGCAGGAAGACAGGAGAACCAGATACGCAGTATTTT	CASRKTGEPDTQYF
TRBV15	TRBD2	.	TRBJ2-7	TGTGCCACCAGCACCCCGATCGGGCTAGCGGGAGGAAGGTCCTACGAGCAGTACTTC	CATSTPIGLAGGRSYEQYF
TRBV29-1	.	.	TRBJ2-3	TGCAGCGCTTGGGCCGTCAGGGAAGTTGGGTTGGCAGATACGCAGTATTTT	CSAWAVREVGLADTQYF
TRBV7-9	TRBD1	once	TRBJ2-1	TGTGCCAGCAGCTTAGGACAGGGGCCCCACAATGAGCAGTTCTTC	CASSLGQGPHNEQFF
TRBV18	TRBD1	.	TRBJ1-6	TGTGCCAGCTCACCCCGACAGGGTGTGTCACCCCTCCACTTT	CASSPRQGVSPLHF
TRBV19	.	.	TRBJ2-6	TGTGCCACAGCGCTACAGGGTTTACCTGGGGCCAACGTCCTGACTTTC	CATALQGLPGANVLTF
TRBV9	.	once	TRBJ1-3	TGTGCCAGCAGCGTAGCGTCAGGACTCTCTGGAAACACCATATATTTT	CASSVASGLSGNTIYF
TRBV7-7	TRBD1	once	TRBJ2-5	TGTGCCAGCAGCCACGGACAGGGCCAAGAGACCCAGTACTTC	CASSHGQGQETQYF
TRBV25-1	.	once	TRBJ1-6	TGTGCCAGCAGTGACCACAGGCGCAATTCACCCCTCCACTTT	CASSDHRRNSPLHF
TRBV11-2	.	.	TRBJ1-2	TGTGCCAGCAGCACACCGAGGGCCTATGGCTACACCTTC	CASSTPRAYGYTF
TRBV29-1	TRBD1	once	TRBJ2-2	TGCAGCGTTGAAGATCGGGGACAGGGTTCCCCCGGGGAGCTGTTTTTT	CSVEDRGQGSPGELFF
TRBV6-5	TRBD2	.	TRBJ2-7	TGTGCCAGCACCAGAAGCGGGAGGAACTACGAGCAGTACTTC	CASTRSGRNYEQYF
TRBV25-1	TRBD2	.	TRBJ2-5	TGTGCCAGCAGTAAACCTAGCGGGAGGGAGACCCAGTACTTC	CASSKPSGRETQYF
TRBV5-5	.	.	TRBJ2-7	TGTGCCAGCAGCTTTCAGGGAATGGTATACGAGCAGTACTTC	CASSFQGMVYEQYF
TRBV28	TRBD1	.	TRBJ2-1	TGTGCCAGCAGGGAAGACAGGGGCAATGAGCAGTTCTTC	CASREDRGNEQFF
TRBV19	TRBD1	.	TRBJ1-2	TGTGCCAGTAGTATCCGACAGGGAGTGAGAGGCTACACCTTC	CASSIRQGVRGYTF
TRBV7-9	.	.	TRBJ2-3	TGTGCCAGCAGCTTAAAGGAGACTAGCACAGATACGCAGTATTTT	CASSLKETSTDTQYF
TRBV28	TRBD1	.	TRBJ2-7	TGTGCCAGCAGTTCGCACACAGGGGGCGTGAACGAGCAGTACTTC	CASSSHTGGVNEQYF
TRBV29-1	.	.	TRBJ2-3	TGCAGCGTCGCGGGATCCACAGATACGCAGTATTTT	CSVAGSTDTQYF
TRBV5-6	TRBD1	.	TRBJ2-2	TGTGCCAGCAGCATAGGGGGCCTGGGGACCGGGGAGCTGTTTTTT	CASSIGGLGTGELFF
TRBV7-2	.	.	TRBJ2-2	TGTGCCAGCAGCCAGTTGCGAGGCACCGGGGAGCTGTTTTTT	CASSQLRGTGELFF
TRBV28	.	once	TRBJ1-1	TGTGCCAGCAGTTTATTGCAGACTGAAGCTTTCTTT	CASSLLQTEAFF
TRBV29-1	TRBD1	.	TRBJ2-7	TGCAGCGTTGAAGAGGGCCTTTGGACAGGAAGGACCGAGCAGTACTTC	CSVEEGLWTGRTEQYF
TRBV4-2	TRBD1	few	TRBJ2-1	TGTGCCAGCAGCCAAGGGCAGGGGGCTTCCTACAATGAGCAGTTCTTC	CASSQGQGASYNEQFF
TRBV30	.	once	TRBJ1-4	TGTGCCTGGAGTGTCTTTGAAAAACTGTTTTTT	CAWSVFEKLFF
TRBV7-8	TRBD1	.	TRBJ2-2	TGTGCCAGCAGCTGGACAGGGGGGGTTACCGGGGAGCTGTTTTTT	CASSWTGGVTGELFF
TRBV27	TRBD2	.	TRBJ2-7	TGTGCCAGCAGTCCCCGACTAGCGGGATGGGCCTACGAGCAGTACTTC	CASSPRLAGWAYEQYF
TRBV9	.	.	TRBJ1-2	TGTGCCAGCAGCGTAGCCGGTCAGGGCCCTTATGGCTACACCTTC	CASSVAGQGPYGYTF
TRBV27	.	.	TRBJ2-3	TGTGCCAGCAGTCCCTCGGGGGACACAGATACGCAGTATTTT	CASSPSGDTDTQYF
TRBV29-1	.	.	TRBJ2-1	TGCAGCGTTGAGCTGGGAGGATCGATCAATGAGCAGTTCTTC	CSVELGGSINEQFF
TRBV30	.	.	TRBJ1-1	TGTGCCTCCCGACAGACCACTGAAGCTTTCTTT	CASRQTTEAFF